The 14 T cell receptor beta chains listed next were all sequenced from one sample in a study of T cells in Graves' hyperthyroidism and ophthalmopathy. Amplified TCR beta CDR3 regions derived from RNA transcripts. Using the HTBI primer set, a first-round RT-PCR was run on the TCR CDR3. TCRdb re-called the multiplex PCR reads through MiXCR, storing one row per CDR3 protein. The table includes roughly 500,000 distinct CDR3 sequences, 46% detected once. The specimen was peripheral blood or thyroid tissue (not recorded which). The receptors here all came from an adult woman with Graves' disease, either hyperthyroidism or ophthalmopathy (not recorded which).

This clonotype occurred many times. The V gene is TRBV20-1, the J gene TRBJ2-7, with 7 bases that match TRBD1. The germline gives CDR1 DFQATT, CDR2 SNEGSKA (reference sequence). V lost 4 bases to trimming and J lost 3 bases; unmatched junction nucleotides: 6. The length of the CDR3 is 13 residues. Here the CDR3 DNA reads TGCAGTGCTATAAGGACAGGCTTCTACGAGCAGTACTTC. Translation: CSAIRTGFYEQYF.

The chain is built from TRBV7-2 and TRBJ1-4, with 7 bases identical to TRBD1. V lost 6 bases to trimming and J lost 5 bases; unmatched junction nucleotides: 15. This CDR3 is built from 17 residues. Germline CDR1 SGHTA, CDR2 FQGNSA. The CDR3 nucleotides are TGTGCCAGCAGTCTTGCACCTACCGGGACAGTCAATGAAAAACTGTTTTTT. Its translation is CASSLAPTGTVNEKLFF. Looking up the rest from reference TRBV7-2 and TRBJ1-4 gives the full variable domain: GAGVSQSPSNKVTEKGKDVELRCDPISGHTALYWYRQSLGQGLEFLIYFQGNSAPDKSGLPSDRFSAERTGGSVSTLTIQRTQQEDSAVYLCASSLAPTGTVNEKLFFGSGTQLSVL.

In the case of this clonotype: The CDR3 does not close with the conserved phenylalanine or tryptophan, likely indicating a read error. This chain joins TRBV10-3 and TRBJ2-7; 14 positions agree with TRBD2. Germline CDR1 and CDR2: ENHRY and SYGVKD. This CDR3 spans 16 amino acids. The J segment lost 4 bases and the V segment lost 11 bases, leaving 13 bases of the junction unmatched. CDR3 sequence reads: CAVGTSGSISGYEQYS. CDR3 in DNA: TGTGCCGTAGGGACTAGCGGGAGCATTTCGGGTTACGAGCAGTACTCC.

The V and J genes are TRBV19 and TRBJ1-1; D possibly corresponds to TRBD1 (5 bases). The germline V gene has CDR1 LNHDA and CDR2 SQIVND (reference sequence). Trimming stripped 4 bases from V and 4 bases from J, with 13 bases between. This CDR3 region has 14 residues. CDR3 amino acids: CASSSDRGATEAFF. CDR3 DNA: TGTGCCAGTAGTAGCGATAGGGGAGCCACTGAAGCTTTCTTT.

The chain combines TRBV7-9 with TRBJ2-5; TRBD2 matches at 7 bases. Germline loops: CDR1 SEHNR, CDR2 FQNEAQ (reference sequence). The V gene end was trimmed by 7 bases and the J gene end by 2 bases; junction bases not matched to a gene: 19. The CDR3 contains 18 residues. The CDR3 DNA is TGTGCCAGCACCCCACCGGGGCGACGGGAGGACCCTCAAGAGACCCAGTACTTC. As protein: CASTPPGRREDPQETQYF.

This clonotype was counted at least ten times. V and J are TRBV7-2 and TRBJ2-7; D is unclear. The CDR3 runs 13 residues. Germline loops: CDR1 SGHTA, CDR2 FQGNSA. V was pared by 3 bases and J by 1 base, with 7 bases between. CDR3 DNA sequence: TGTGCCAGCAGCTTCAGTCAGTCCTACGAGCAGTACTTC. Residues: CASSFSQSYEQYF.

This clonotype was detected many times. This chain connects TRBV20-1 to TRBJ1-4; maybe TRBD1 (5 bases). The V and J ends lost 5 bases and 3 bases respectively, with 10 bases between them. Germline V gene data show CDR1 as DFQATT and CDR2 as SNEGSKA (reference sequence). The CDR3 totals 13 residues. CDR3 sequence: CSASTGPNEKLFF. For the CDR3, the DNA is TGCAGTGCTTCGACGGGACCTAATGAAAAACTGTTTTTT.

J is TRBJ2-5 and V is TRBV4-3; no clear D gene. The CDR3 extends over 13 amino acids. CDR1 is LGHNA and CDR2 is YSLEER in the germline V gene. Deletions cut 0 bases from V and 5 bases from J, with 7 bases between. CDR3 amino acids: CASSQDILETQYF. The DNA for the CDR3 is TGCGCCAGCAGCCAAGACATCCTGGAGACCCAGTACTTC.

This clonotype was counted at least ten times. The rearrangement uses TRBV20-1 and TRBJ1-1, with a weak D call TRBD1 (5 bases). V lost 6 bases and J 3 bases, leaving 14 bases between the germline ends. The CDR3 is made up of 13 amino acids. Per the germline V gene, CDR1 is DFQATT and CDR2 is SNEGSKA (reference sequence). CDR3 protein: CSALGPRDTEAFF. The CDR3 DNA reads as TGCAGTGCCTTGGGACCTCGGGACACTGAAGCTTTCTTT.

In this sample, this clonotype turned up many times. This chain uses TRBV7-2 with TRBJ1-2; unclear D gene. V lost 5 bases and J lost 0, with 16 bases in between. This CDR3 is 16 amino acids long. Germline V gene data show CDR1 as SGHTA and CDR2 as FQGNSA. In DNA form, the CDR3 reads TGTGCCAGCAGCGGCATAGGAGACAATCCTAACTATGGCTACACCTTC. It encodes CASSGIGDNPNYGYTF.

The CDR3 DNA follows: TGTGCCAGCAGGCGAATCCGGGACAGGAACTACGAGCAGTACTTC. It yields the protein CASRRIRDRNYEQYF. The chain combines TRBV11-2 with TRBJ2-7; TRBD1 agrees at 8 bases. This CDR3 has 15 amino acids. V gave up 6 bases and J gave up 3 bases; unmatched junction bases: 10. Germline CDR1 is SGHAT and CDR2 is FQNNGV. Drawing the rest from reference TRBV11-2 and TRBJ2-7, the complete variable domain is EAGVAQSPRYKIIEKRQSVAFWCNPISGHATLYWYQQILGQGPKLLIQFQNNGVVDDSQLPKDRFSAERLKGVDSTLKIQPAKLEDSAVYLCASRRIRDRNYEQYFGPGTRLTVT.

For this clonotype: The CDR3 ends on some other residue instead of the conserved phenylalanine or tryptophan, so this is likely a read error. No DNA is shown, since the ends of the CDR3 on it are uncertain; the CDR3 is the one TCRdb lists. This CDR3 reads CSARDVNTY. This chain uses TRBV20-1 with TRBJ1-2. Counting both end residues, the CDR3 totals 9 amino acids. Germline V gene data show CDR1 as DFQATT and CDR2 as SNEGSKA (reference sequence).

This clonotype has ten or more counts. The gene calls are TRBV6-1 and TRBJ2-5; maybe TRBD1 (5 bases). Germline V gene lookup returns CDR1 MNHNS and CDR2 SASEGT. The CDR3 has 13 amino acids. The germline V and J ends were trimmed by 0 bases and 4 bases, with 6 bases remaining between them. CDR3 nucleotide sequence: TGTGCCAGCAGTGAAGCCGACAGAGAGACCCAGTACTTC. Its protein product is CASSEADRETQYF.

This chain uses TRBV20-1 with TRBJ1-2; no reliable D call. Trimming removed 1 base from V and 0 bases from J, with 6 bases in between. Germline V gene lookup returns CDR1 DFQATT and CDR2 SNEGSKA (reference sequence). This CDR3 has 13 residues. CDR3 in DNA: TGCAGTGCTAGAGGCTCTGCTAACTATGGCTACACCTTC. Translated, it gives CSARGSANYGYTF.